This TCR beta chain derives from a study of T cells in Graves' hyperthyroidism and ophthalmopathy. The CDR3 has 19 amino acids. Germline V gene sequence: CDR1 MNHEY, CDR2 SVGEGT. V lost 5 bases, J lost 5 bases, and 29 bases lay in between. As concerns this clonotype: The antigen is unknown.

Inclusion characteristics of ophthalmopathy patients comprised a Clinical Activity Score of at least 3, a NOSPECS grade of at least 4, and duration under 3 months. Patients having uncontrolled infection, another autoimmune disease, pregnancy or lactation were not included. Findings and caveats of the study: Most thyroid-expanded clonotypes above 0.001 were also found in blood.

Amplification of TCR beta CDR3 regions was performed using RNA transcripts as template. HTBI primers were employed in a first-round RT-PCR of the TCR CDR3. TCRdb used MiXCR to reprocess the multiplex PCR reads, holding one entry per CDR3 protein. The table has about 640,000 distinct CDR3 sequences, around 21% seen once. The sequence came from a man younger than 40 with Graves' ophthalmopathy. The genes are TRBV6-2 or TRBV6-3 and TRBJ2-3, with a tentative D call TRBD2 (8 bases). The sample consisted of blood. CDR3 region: CASSNPVFSREGAGDTQYF. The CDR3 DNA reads TGTGCCAGCAGTAATCCAGTCTTTTCACGGGAGGGGGCCGGAGATACGCAGTATTTT.